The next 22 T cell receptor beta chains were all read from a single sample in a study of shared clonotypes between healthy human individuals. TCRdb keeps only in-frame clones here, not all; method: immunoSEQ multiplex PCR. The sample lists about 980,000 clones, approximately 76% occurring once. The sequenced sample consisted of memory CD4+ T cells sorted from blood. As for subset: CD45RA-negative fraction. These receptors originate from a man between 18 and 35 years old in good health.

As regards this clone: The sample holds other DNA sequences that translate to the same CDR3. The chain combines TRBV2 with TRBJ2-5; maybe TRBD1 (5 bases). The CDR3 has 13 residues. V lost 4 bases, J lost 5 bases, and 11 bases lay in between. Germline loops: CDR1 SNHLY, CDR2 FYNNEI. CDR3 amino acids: CASSGQGMETQYF. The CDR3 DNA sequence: TGTGCCAGCAGTGGTCAGGGAATGGAGACCCAGTACTTC.

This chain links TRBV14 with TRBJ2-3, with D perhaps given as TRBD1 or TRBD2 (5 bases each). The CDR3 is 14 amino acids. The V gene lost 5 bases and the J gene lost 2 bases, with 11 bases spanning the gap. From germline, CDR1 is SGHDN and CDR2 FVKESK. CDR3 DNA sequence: TGTGCCAGCAGCAAACGGGACCTCACAGATACGCAGTATTTT. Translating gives CASSKRDLTDTQYF.

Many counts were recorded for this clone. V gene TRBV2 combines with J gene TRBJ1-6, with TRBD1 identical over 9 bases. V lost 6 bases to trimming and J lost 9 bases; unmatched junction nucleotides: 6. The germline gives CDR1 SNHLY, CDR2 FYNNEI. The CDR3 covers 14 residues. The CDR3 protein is CASRGQGIPSPLHF. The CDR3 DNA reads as TGTGCCAGCAGAGGACAGGGGATACCTTCACCCCTCCACTTT.

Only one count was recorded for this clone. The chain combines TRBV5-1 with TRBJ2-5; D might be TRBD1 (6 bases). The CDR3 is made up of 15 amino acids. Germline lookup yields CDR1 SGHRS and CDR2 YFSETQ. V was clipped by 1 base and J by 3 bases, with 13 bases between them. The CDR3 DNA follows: TGCGCCAGCAGCTTGACCCACAGGGCCGAAGAGACCCAGTACTTC. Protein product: CASSLTHRAEETQYF.

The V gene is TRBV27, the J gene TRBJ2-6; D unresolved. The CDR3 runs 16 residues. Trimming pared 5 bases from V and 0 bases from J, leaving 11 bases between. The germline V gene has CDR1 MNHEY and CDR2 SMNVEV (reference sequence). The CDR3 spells CASSPRLTSGANVLTF. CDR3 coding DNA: TGTGCCAGCAGTCCAAGACTGACCTCTGGGGCCAACGTCCTGACTTTC.

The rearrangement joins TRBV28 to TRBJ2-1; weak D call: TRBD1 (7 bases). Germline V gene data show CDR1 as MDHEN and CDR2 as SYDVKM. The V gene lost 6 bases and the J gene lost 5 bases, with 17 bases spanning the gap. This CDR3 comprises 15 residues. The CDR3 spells CASSQGGWEDNEQFF. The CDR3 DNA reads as TGTGCCAGCAGCCAAGGGGGCTGGGAGGACAATGAGCAGTTCTTC.

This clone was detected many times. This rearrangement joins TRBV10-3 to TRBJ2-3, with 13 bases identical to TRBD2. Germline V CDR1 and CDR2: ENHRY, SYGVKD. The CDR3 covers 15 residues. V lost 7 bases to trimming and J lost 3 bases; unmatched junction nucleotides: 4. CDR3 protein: CAITELAGGTDTQYF. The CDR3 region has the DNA TGTGCCATCACTGAACTAGCGGGGGGGACAGATACGCAGTATTTT.

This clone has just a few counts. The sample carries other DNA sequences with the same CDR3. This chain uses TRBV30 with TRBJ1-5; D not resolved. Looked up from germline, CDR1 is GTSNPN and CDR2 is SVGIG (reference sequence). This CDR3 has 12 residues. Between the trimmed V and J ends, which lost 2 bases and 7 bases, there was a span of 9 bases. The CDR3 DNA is TGTGCCTGGAGTTCCGGAGGCCAGCCCCAGCATTTT. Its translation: CAWSSGGQPQHF. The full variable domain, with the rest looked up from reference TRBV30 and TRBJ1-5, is SQTIHQWPATLVQPVGSPLSLECTVEGTSNPNLYWYRQAAGRGLQLLFYSVGIGQISSEVPQNLSASRPQDRQFILSSKKLLLSDSGFYLCAWSSGGQPQHFGDGTRLSIL.

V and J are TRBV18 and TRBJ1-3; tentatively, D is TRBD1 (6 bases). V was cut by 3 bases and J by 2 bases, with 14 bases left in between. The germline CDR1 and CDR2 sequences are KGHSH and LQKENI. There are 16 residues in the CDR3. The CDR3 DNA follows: TGTGCCAGCTCACCCTTGTCGGGGGCTACTGGAAACACCATATATTTT. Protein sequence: CASSPLSGATGNTIYF.

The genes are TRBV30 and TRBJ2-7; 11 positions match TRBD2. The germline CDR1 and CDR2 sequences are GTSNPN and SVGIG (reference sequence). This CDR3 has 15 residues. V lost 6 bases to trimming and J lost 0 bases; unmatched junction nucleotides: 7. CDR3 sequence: CACPAGTSGSYEQYF. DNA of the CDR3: TGTGCCTGTCCTGCTGGGACTAGCGGCTCCTACGAGCAGTACTTC. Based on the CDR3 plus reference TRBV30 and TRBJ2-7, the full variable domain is SQTIHQWPATLVQPVGSPLSLECTVEGTSNPNLYWYRQAAGRGLQLLFYSVGIGQISSEVPQNLSASRPQDRQFILSSKKLLLSDSGFYLCACPAGTSGSYEQYFGPGTRLTVT.

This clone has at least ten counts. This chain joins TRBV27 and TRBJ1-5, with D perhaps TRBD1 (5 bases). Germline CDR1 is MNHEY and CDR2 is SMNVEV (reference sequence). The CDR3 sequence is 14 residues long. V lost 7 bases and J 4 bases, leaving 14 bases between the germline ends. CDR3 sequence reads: CASKPDSYNQPQHF. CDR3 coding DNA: TGTGCCAGCAAACCCGACAGTTATAATCAGCCCCAGCATTTT.

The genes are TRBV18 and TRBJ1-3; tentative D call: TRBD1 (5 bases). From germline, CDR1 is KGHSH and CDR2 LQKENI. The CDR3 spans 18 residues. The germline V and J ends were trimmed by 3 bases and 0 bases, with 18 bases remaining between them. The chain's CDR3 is CASSPLPGPTSSGNTIYF. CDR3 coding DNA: TGTGCCAGCTCACCCCTACCGGGACCTACGAGCTCTGGAAACACCATATATTTT.

The CDR3: CASTRNYGMYSYGYTF. The CDR3 DNA reads as TGTGCCAGCACCCGAAATTACGGGATGTACTCCTATGGCTACACCTTC. The V gene is TRBV5-4, the J gene TRBJ1-2; D remains unclear. Germline values: CDR1 SGHNT, CDR2 YYREEE (reference sequence). V was clipped by 6 bases and J by 4 bases, with 22 bases between them. The CDR3 spans 16 residues.

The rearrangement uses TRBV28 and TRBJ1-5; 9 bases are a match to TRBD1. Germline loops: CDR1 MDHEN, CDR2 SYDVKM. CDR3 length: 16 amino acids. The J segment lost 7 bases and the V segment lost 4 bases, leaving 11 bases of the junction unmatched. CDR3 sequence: CASSSYGTGNGQPQHF. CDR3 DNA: TGTGCCAGCAGTTCATATGGGACAGGGAACGGACAGCCCCAGCATTTT.

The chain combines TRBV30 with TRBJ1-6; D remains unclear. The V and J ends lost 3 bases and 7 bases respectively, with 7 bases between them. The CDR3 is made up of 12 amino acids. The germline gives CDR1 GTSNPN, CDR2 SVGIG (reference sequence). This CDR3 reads CAWRARNSPLHF. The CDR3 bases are TGTGCCTGGAGGGCCCGGAATTCACCCCTCCACTTT.

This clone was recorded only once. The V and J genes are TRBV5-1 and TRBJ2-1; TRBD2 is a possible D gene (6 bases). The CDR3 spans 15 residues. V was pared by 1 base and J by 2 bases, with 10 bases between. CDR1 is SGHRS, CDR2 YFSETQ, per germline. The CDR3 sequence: CASSLSRGTYNEQFF. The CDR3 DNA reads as TGCGCCAGCAGCTTGTCCCGGGGGACCTACAATGAGCAGTTCTTC.

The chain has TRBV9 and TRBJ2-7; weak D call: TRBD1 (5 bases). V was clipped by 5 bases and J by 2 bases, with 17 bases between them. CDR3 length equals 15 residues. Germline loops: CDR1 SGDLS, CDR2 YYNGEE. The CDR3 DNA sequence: TGTGCCAGCAGTAGGGGTTCACAGGTACCCTACGAGCAGTACTTC. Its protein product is CASSRGSQVPYEQYF.

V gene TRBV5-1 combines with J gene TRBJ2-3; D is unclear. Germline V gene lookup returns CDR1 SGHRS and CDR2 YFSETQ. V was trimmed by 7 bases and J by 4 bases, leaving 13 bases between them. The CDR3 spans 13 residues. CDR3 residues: CASASRVADTQYF. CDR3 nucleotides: TGCGCCAGCGCCTCCCGCGTGGCAGATACGCAGTATTTT.

The CDR3 protein is CASSEGLAVYTGELFF. The CDR3 DNA reads as TGCGCCAGCAGCGAGGGACTAGCGGTCTACACCGGGGAGCTGTTTTTT. The chain has TRBV5-1 and TRBJ2-2; 11 bases map to TRBD2. With V trimmed by 4 bases and J by 3 bases, 5 bases remained unmatched. CDR3 size: 16 residues. Germline CDR1 is SGHRS and CDR2 is YFSETQ.

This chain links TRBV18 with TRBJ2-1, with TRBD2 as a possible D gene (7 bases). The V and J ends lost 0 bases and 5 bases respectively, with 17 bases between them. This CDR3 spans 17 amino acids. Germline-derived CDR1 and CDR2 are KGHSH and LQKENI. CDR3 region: CASSPPTGGPLNNEQFF. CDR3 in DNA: TGTGCCAGCTCACCACCGACGGGGGGCCCCCTCAACAATGAGCAGTTCTTC.

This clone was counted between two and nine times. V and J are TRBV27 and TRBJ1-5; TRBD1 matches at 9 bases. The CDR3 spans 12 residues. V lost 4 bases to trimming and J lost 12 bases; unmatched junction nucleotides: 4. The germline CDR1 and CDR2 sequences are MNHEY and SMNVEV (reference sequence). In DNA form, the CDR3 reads TGTGCCAGCAGTTCTCCGACAGGGGGCCAGCATTTT. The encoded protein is CASSSPTGGQHF.

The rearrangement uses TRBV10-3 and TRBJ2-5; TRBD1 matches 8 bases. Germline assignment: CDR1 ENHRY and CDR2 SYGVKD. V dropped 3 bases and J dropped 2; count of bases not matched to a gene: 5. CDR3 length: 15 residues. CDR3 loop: CAISDGQGSQETQYF. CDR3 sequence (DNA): TGTGCCATCAGTGACGGACAGGGCTCTCAAGAGACCCAGTACTTC.